These 21 T cell receptor beta chains came from one sample sequenced in a study of blood T cells in healthy people across ages. Combining a sample-barcoded 5' primer with a J-beta primer mix, a second PCR ran for 7 to 11 cycles. Using its own MiXCR run on the 5' RACE reads, TCRdb lists one record per CDR3 protein. Of some 760,000 distinct CDR3 sequences in the sample, 20% to 25% were seen once. The same data also contributed to another study, on T cells of mothers and their children.

The sequencing input was blood. The receptors here all came from a boy aged 5-17 years in good health.

This clonotype was recorded only once. The germline gene is not matched at one end of the junction; a read error may be the cause. The genes are TRBV11-2 and TRBJ2-3; D gene ambiguous. CDR3 size: 13 residues. Germline CDR1 reads SGHAT; CDR2 reads FQNNGV. The CDR3 DNA reads TGTGCCAGCAGCCCCGCGTTGGCAGATACGCAGTACTTT. Protein: CASSPALADTQYF.

A single count supports this clonotype. The chain couples TRBV29-1 to TRBJ2-3; weak D call: TRBD2 (6 bases). V dropped 1 base and J dropped 4 bases, with 15 bases sitting between them. CDR1 SQVTM and CDR2 ANQGSEA come from the germline V gene. CDR3 length: 15 amino acids. CDR3 loop: CSVEGGTPMSDTQYF. CDR3 nucleotide sequence: TGCAGCGTTGAAGGCGGGACTCCTATGTCAGATACGCAGTATTTT.

The J gene is TRBJ1-4, the V gene TRBV7-8; D gene unclear. Between the trimmed V and J ends, which lost 6 bases and 6 bases, there was a span of 17 bases. The CDR3 has 15 amino acids. Germline CDR1 is SGHVS and CDR2 is FQNEAQ. CDR3 sequence reads: CASSLWRQTDEKLFF. The CDR3 DNA is TGTGCCAGCAGTCTTTGGAGGCAGACCGATGAAAAACTGTTTTTT.

The genes are TRBV18 and TRBJ2-5, with 8 nucleotides matching TRBD2. Per germline, CDR1 KGHSH and CDR2 LQKENI. The CDR3 is made up of 14 amino acids. With 3 bases clipped from V and 5 bases from J, the junction kept 5 bases outside the gene matches. The CDR3 sequence: CASSPDSGGETQYF. The CDR3, as DNA: TGTGCCAGCTCACCTGACAGCGGGGGTGAGACCCAGTACTTC.

This clonotype was found a few times. The rearrangement links TRBV4-3 to TRBJ2-2; D could derive from TRBD1 or TRBD2 (6 bases each). V gave up 0 bases and J gave up 7 bases, with 18 bases separating them. The CDR3 consists of 17 residues. CDR1 is LGHNA, CDR2 YSLEER, per germline. CDR3 sequence (DNA): TGCGCCAGCAGCCAAGATGTCAGGGCCAGGGGAGGCGGGGAGCTGTTTTTT. Translating gives CASSQDVRARGGGELFF.

In this sample, this clonotype turned up a few times. The CDR3 coding sequence is TGCGCCAGCAGCTTCATTGACAGGGGGGCTCAGGAGACCCAGTACTTC. This encodes CASSFIDRGAQETQYF. This chain links TRBV5-1 with TRBJ2-5, with TRBD1 identical over 9 bases. Germline V gene lookup returns CDR1 SGHRS and CDR2 YFSETQ. The J segment lost 5 bases and the V segment lost 2 bases, leaving 10 bases of the junction unmatched. CDR3 size: 16 residues.

V usage is TRBV12-3 or TRBV12-4 and J usage is TRBJ1-2, with no clear D. This CDR3 is 14 amino acids long. Between the trimmed V and J ends, which lost 2 bases and 5 bases, there was a span of 12 bases. CDR3 nucleotide sequence: TGTGCCAGCAGTTTACTCAGGATGGGATATGGCTACACCTTC. This sequence encodes CASSLLRMGYGYTF.

This sequence joins TRBV5-1 and TRBJ2-1, with 7 bases identical to TRBD2. The V and J ends lost 4 bases and 0 bases, in that order; junction bases with no gene match: 13. The CDR3 spans 18 residues. Germline V lookup: CDR1 SGHRS, CDR2 YFSETQ. The CDR3 spells CASSRGGGSEDSYNEQFF. DNA for the CDR3: TGCGCCAGCAGCCGAGGTGGCGGGAGCGAGGACTCCTACAATGAGCAGTTCTTC.

CDR3 coding DNA: TGTGCCAGCTCACCAGGATCCCTTAGCGAGTATTACAATGAGCAGTTCTTC. Translated: CASSPGSLSEYYNEQFF. The chain joins TRBV18 to TRBJ2-1, with D perhaps matching TRBD2 (5 bases). This CDR3 spans 17 amino acids. With 2 bases removed from V and 4 bases from J, the gap between germline ends came to 18 bases. Germline V CDR1 and CDR2: KGHSH, LQKENI.

Only a few counts were recorded for this clonotype. The gene calls are TRBV6-1 and TRBJ2-3, with D perhaps matching TRBD1 (6 bases). CDR1 is MNHNS, CDR2 SASEGT, per germline. This CDR3 has 15 amino acids. V gave up 5 bases and J gave up 1 base, with 13 bases separating them. This chain's CDR3 is CASSRKGERTDTQYF. CDR3 DNA: TGTGCCAGCAGTAGGAAGGGGGAACGCACAGATACGCAGTATTTT.

This clonotype was observed a few times. The rearrangement joins TRBV24-1 to TRBJ2-5, with a weak D call TRBD2 (5 bases). Germline V gives CDR1 KGHDR, CDR2 SFDVKD. The CDR3 extends over 13 amino acids. Trimming shortened V by 4 bases and J by 6 bases, and 11 bases separated the two germline ends. CDR3 sequence reads: CATSEKRRQTQYF. In DNA form, the CDR3 reads TGTGCCACCAGTGAAAAGCGGAGGCAGACCCAGTACTTC.

The chain uses TRBV12-5 and TRBJ1-4; D gene ambiguous. The CDR3 is 15 amino acids. V lost 1 base and J lost 7, with 13 bases in between. The germline V gene encodes CDR1 LGHNT and CDR2 FRNRAP. The DNA for the CDR3 is TGTGCTAGTGGTTTGGGGACCGCGGTGGGTGAAAAACTGTTTTTT. Amino acid sequence: CASGLGTAVGEKLFF.

This clonotype occurred a few times. The CDR3 protein is CASSALFQGSYGYTF. In DNA, the CDR3 is TGTGCCAGCAGCGCCCTATTTCAGGGAAGCTATGGCTACACCTTC. This chain links TRBV9 with TRBJ1-2, with D maybe TRBD1 (5 bases). V shed 3 bases and J shed 4 bases, with 16 bases lying between them. Germline-derived CDR1 and CDR2 are SGDLS and YYNGEE. This CDR3 is 15 amino acids long.

This clonotype was observed a handful of times. The chain has TRBV6-2 or TRBV6-3 and TRBJ2-3, with 9 bases aligning to TRBD2. The CDR3 runs 16 residues. The V gene's germline CDR1 is MNHEY and CDR2 SVGEGT. With 2 bases clipped from V and 5 bases from J, the junction kept 8 bases outside the gene matches. CDR3 loop: CASSYRLAEVGDTQYF. In DNA, the CDR3 is TGTGCCAGCAGTTACAGACTAGCGGAGGTCGGAGATACGCAGTATTTT.

There are a few counts of this clonotype. The rearrangement links TRBV27 to TRBJ2-3; D is possibly TRBD2 (5 bases). Germline lookup yields CDR1 MNHEY and CDR2 SMNVEV (reference sequence). Trimming stripped 6 bases from V and 0 bases from J, with 25 bases between. The CDR3 spans 19 residues. In nucleotides, the CDR3 is TGTGCCAGCAGCTACCGGGTGGCCGGGAACCACATTAGCACAGATACGCAGTATTTT. Its protein product is CASSYRVAGNHISTDTQYF.

The chain links TRBV5-1 to TRBJ2-5; a possible D gene is TRBD2 (6 bases). The ends were cut back, 2 bases at V and 1 base at J, with 15 bases in the middle. CDR3 size: 16 residues. Germline CDR1 reads SGHRS; CDR2 reads YFSETQ. CDR3 sequence: CASSLGGAEGQETQYF. CDR3 nucleotide sequence: TGCGCCAGCAGCTTAGGAGGGGCTGAGGGCCAAGAGACCCAGTACTTC. The complete variable domain, with remaining parts taken from reference TRBV5-1 and TRBJ2-5, reads KAGVTQTPRYLIKTRGQQVTLSCSPISGHRSVSWYQQTPGQGLQFLFEYFSETQRNKGNFPGRFSGRQFSNSRSEMNVSTLELGDSALYLCASSLGGAEGQETQYFGPGTRLLVL.

This clonotype was seen a few times. V gene TRBV5-1 combines with J gene TRBJ2-5, with D unclear. The germline V and J ends were trimmed by 4 bases and 3 bases, with 10 bases remaining between them. This CDR3 is built from 13 residues. Per germline, CDR1 SGHRS and CDR2 YFSETQ. In nucleotides, the CDR3 is TGCGCCAGCAGCCCGATCACAAAAGAGACCCAGTACTTC. As protein: CASSPITKETQYF.

The table lists this clonotype with a few counts. The chain combines TRBV28 with TRBJ2-3, with D possibly being TRBD2 (5 bases). Germline V gene sequence: CDR1 MDHEN, CDR2 SYDVKM. V was trimmed by 9 bases and J by 4 bases, leaving 17 bases between them. This CDR3 is 14 amino acids long. The CDR3 DNA reads as TGTGCCAGGAGACCCGGGATTTTCTCAGATACGCAGTATTTT. This gives the protein CARRPGIFSDTQYF.

This clonotype has only a few counts. The chain uses TRBV2 and TRBJ2-1; D gene ambiguous. CDR3 length: 14 residues. With 6 bases removed from V and 0 bases from J, the gap between germline ends came to 9 bases. The germline gives CDR1 SNHLY, CDR2 FYNNEI. The CDR3 DNA is TGTGCCAGCAGGCCTGACAACTCCTACAATGAGCAGTTCTTC. Translation gives CASRPDNSYNEQFF.

The chain couples TRBV10-3 to TRBJ2-6; 7 bases are shared with TRBD2. V shed 4 bases and J 0 bases; nucleotides not matched to a gene: 9. Looked up from germline, CDR1 is ENHRY and CDR2 is SYGVKD. This CDR3 region has 18 residues. In nucleotides, the CDR3 is TGTGCCATCAGTGCCTCAGCGGGGTCCTACTCTGGGGCCAACGTCCTGACTTTC. This translates into CAISASAGSYSGANVLTF.

V usage is TRBV18 and J usage is TRBJ1-1; TRBD1 matches 8 bases. The CDR3 contains 12 residues. Germline V gives CDR1 KGHSH, CDR2 LQKENI. V was clipped by 3 bases and J by 10 bases; unmatched bases: 4. CDR3 residues: CASSPTDRAAFF. The CDR3 DNA reads TGTGCCAGCTCACCTACGGACAGGGCAGCTTTCTTT.